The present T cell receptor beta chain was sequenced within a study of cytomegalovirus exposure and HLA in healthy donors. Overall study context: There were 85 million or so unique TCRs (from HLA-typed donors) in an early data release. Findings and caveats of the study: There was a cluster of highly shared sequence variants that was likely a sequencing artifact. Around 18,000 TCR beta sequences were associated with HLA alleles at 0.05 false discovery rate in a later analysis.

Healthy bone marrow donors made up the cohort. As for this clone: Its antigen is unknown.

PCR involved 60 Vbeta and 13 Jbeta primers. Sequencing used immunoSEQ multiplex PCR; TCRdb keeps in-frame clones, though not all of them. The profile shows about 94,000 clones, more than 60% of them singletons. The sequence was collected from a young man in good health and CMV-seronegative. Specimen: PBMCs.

CDR3 loop: CASSLGTSGLDEQFF. The CDR3 DNA is TGTGCCAGCAGCTTAGGGACTAGCGGGCTTGATGAGCAGTTCTTC. The chain is built from TRBV7-8 and TRBJ2-1; 11 bases align to TRBD2. Germline loops: CDR1 SGHVS, CDR2 FQNEAQ. J was trimmed by 8 bases and V by 1 base; bases with no gene match: 4. CDR3 length equals 15 residues.